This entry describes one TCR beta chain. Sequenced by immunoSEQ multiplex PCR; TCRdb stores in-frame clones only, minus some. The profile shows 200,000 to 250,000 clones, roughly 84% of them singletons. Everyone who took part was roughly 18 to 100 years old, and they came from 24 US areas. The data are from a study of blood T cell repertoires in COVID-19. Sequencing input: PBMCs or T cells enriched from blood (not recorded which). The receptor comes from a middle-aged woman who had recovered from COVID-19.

The CDR3 loop reads CASSDKGLAGYEQYF. The CDR3 DNA follows: TGTGCCAGCAGCGACAAGGGACTAGCGGGGTACGAGCAGTACTTC. The rearrangement uses TRBV7-9 and TRBJ2-7; 13 nucleotides match TRBD2. CDR1 SEHNR and CDR2 FQNEAQ come from the germline V gene (reference sequence). The junction had 5 bases not matched to a gene; V was cut back by 5 bases and J by 4 bases. This CDR3 is 15 amino acids long.